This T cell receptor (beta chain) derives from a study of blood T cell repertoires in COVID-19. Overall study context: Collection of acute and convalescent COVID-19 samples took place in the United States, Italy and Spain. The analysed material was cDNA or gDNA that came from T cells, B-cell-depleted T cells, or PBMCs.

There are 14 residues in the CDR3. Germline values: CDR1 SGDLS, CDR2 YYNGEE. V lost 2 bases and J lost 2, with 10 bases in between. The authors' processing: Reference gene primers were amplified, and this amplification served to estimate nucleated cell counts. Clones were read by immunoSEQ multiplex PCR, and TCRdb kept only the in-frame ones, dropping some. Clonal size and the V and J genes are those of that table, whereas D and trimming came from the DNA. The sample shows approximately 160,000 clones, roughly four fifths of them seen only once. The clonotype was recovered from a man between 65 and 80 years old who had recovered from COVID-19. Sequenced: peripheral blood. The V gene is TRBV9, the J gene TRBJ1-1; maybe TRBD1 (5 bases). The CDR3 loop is CASSVGGSNTEAFF. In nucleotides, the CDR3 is TGTGCCAGCAGCGTGGGGGGTAGTAACACTGAAGCTTTCTTT. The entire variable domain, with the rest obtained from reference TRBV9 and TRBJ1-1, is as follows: DSGVTQTPKHLITATGQRVTLRCSPRSGDLSVYWYQQSLDQGLQFLIQYYNGEERAKGNILERFSAQQFPDLHSELNLSSLELGDSALYFCASSVGGSNTEAFFGQGTRLTVV.